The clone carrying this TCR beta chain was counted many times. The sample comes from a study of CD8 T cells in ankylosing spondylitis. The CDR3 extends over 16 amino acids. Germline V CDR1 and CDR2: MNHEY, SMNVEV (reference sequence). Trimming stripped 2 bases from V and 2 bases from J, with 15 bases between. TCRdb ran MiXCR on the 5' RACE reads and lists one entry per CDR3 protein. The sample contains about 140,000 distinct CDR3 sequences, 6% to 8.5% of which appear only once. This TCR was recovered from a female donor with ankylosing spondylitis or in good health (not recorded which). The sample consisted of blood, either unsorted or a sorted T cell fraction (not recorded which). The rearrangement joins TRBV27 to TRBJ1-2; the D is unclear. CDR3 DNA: TGTGCCAGCAGTTTAACAGCTGATTTAGTCAACTATGGCTACACCTTC. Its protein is CASSLTADLVNYGYTF.